These 10 T cell receptor beta chains were all obtained from the same sample, sequenced in a study of technical replicates of blood from several donors. Produced via immunoSEQ multiplex PCR; TCRdb's table is partial and in-frame only. This repertoire shows tens of thousands of clones, 92% found once; its top ten account for about 0.26%. The material sequenced was T cells isolated from PBMCs. The origin of the receptors is a human donor in good health.

This chain uses TRBV18 with TRBJ1-1, with 7 bases fitting TRBD1. Trimming removed 0 bases from V and 4 bases from J; junction bases left unmatched: 5. Looked up from germline, CDR1 is KGHSH and CDR2 is LQKENI. The CDR3 spans 15 residues. The CDR3 is CASSPPRQGPTEAFF. The CDR3 DNA reads as TGTGCCAGCTCACCACCCCGACAGGGACCCACTGAAGCTTTCTTT.

The chain has TRBV5-1 and TRBJ2-1, with 8 positions matching TRBD2. Losses at the gene ends were 6 bases for V and 0 bases for J; bases not matched to a gene: 23. Germline values: CDR1 SGHRS, CDR2 YFSETQ. The CDR3 covers 21 residues. CDR3 DNA: TGCGCCAGCACCCCCTCCCTGACTAGCGCCCGTGACCTAAGCTCCTACAATGAGCAGTTCTTC. It codes for CASTPSLTSARDLSSYNEQFF.

The rearrangement links TRBV19 to TRBJ2-5; D is perhaps TRBD2 (6 bases). The CDR3 spans 15 residues. The germline V gene encodes CDR1 LNHDA and CDR2 SQIVND (reference sequence). V was shortened by 6 bases and J by 0 bases, with 14 bases between the two germline ends. CDR3: CASRGGASDQETQYF. For the CDR3, the DNA is TGTGCCAGTAGGGGTGGGGCTAGCGACCAAGAGACCCAGTACTTC.

V gene TRBV7-2 combines with J gene TRBJ2-5, with unresolved D. The V end lost 5 bases, the J end lost 1 base, and 8 bases lay between the germline ends. The CDR3 has 13 amino acids. In germline, CDR1 is SGHTA, CDR2 FQGNSA. Here the CDR3 DNA reads TGTGCCAGCAGCCTACGATCCCAAGAGACCCAGTACTTC. Translation gives CASSLRSQETQYF.

The J gene is TRBJ1-1, the V gene TRBV25-1, with TRBD1 identical over 7 bases. J lost 2 bases, V lost 1 base, and 13 bases had no gene match. Germline CDR1 and CDR2: MGHDK and SYGVNS. This CDR3 has 18 residues. CDR3 loop: CASSESGYSGTVNTEAFF. As DNA, the CDR3 is TGTGCCAGCAGTGAATCGGGATACTCCGGGACAGTAAACACTGAAGCTTTCTTT.

This clone is a singleton in its sample. The V and J genes are TRBV7-2 and TRBJ2-5; 10 bases align to TRBD1. Trimming cost V 4 bases and J 5 bases; bases outside gene matches: 7. Per germline, CDR1 SGHTA and CDR2 FQGNSA. The CDR3 runs to 15 residues. CDR3 DNA sequence: TGTGCCAGCAGCTCTGGACAGGGGGGGTGGGAGACCCAGTACTTC. It codes for CASSSGQGGWETQYF.

The J gene is TRBJ1-5, the V gene TRBV27; TRBD1 aligns across 7 bases. The CDR3 has 17 amino acids. Germline values: CDR1 MNHEY, CDR2 SMNVEV (reference sequence). Trimming cost V 1 base and J 0 bases; bases outside gene matches: 6. Written as DNA, the CDR3 is TGTGCCAGCAGTTTATACAGGGGAGGAGATAGCAATCAGCCCCAGCATTTT. Protein product: CASSLYRGGDSNQPQHF.

The V and J genes are TRBV20-1 and TRBJ2-1; no clear D. Trimming removed 3 bases from V and 4 bases from J, with 4 bases in between. The CDR3 is 11 residues long. The germline V gene has CDR1 DFQATT and CDR2 SNEGSKA (reference sequence). Here the CDR3 DNA reads TGCAGTGCTAGTCGGTACAATGAGCAGTTCTTC. Amino acid sequence: CSASRYNEQFF.

This chain connects TRBV6-1 to TRBJ1-2; perhaps TRBD1 as D (5 bases). Germline V gene lookup returns CDR1 MNHNS and CDR2 SASEGT. Trimming took 1 base from V and 4 from J, leaving 19 bases between them. The length of the CDR3 is 17 residues. The CDR3 DNA reads TGTGCCAGCAGTGAAGACAGGCAAATCCAACCTCTCTATGGCTACACCTTC. It encodes CASSEDRQIQPLYGYTF.

V usage is TRBV5-5 and J usage is TRBJ1-5; a weak D match, TRBD1 (6 bases). Trimming took 0 bases from V and 0 from J, leaving 13 bases between them. Germline V gives CDR1 SGHKS, CDR2 YYEKEE (reference sequence). The CDR3 consists of 17 residues. As DNA, the CDR3 is TGTGCCAGCAGCTTGGTTGGGGGCGCCCTTAGCAATCAGCCCCAGCATTTT. This translates into CASSLVGGALSNQPQHF. Together with reference TRBV5-5 and TRBJ1-5, the CDR3 gives the full variable domain: DAGVTQSPTHLIKTRGQQVTLRCSPISGHKSVSWYQQVLGQGPQFIFQYYEKEERGRGNFPDRFSARQFPNYSSELNVNALLLGDSALYLCASSLVGGALSNQPQHFGDGTRLSIL.